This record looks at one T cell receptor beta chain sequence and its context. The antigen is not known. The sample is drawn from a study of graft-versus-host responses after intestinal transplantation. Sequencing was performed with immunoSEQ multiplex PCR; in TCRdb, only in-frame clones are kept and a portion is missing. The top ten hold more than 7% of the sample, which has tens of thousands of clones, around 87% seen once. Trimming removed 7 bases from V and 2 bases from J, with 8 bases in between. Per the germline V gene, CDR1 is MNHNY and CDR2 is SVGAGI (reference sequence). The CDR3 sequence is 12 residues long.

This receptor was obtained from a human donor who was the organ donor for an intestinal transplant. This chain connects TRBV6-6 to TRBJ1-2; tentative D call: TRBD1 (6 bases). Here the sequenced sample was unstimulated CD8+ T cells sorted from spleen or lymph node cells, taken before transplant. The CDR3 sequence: CASIGQNYGYTF. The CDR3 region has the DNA TGTGCCAGCATCGGACAGAACTATGGCTACACCTTC.